The 26 T cell receptor beta chains reported below all come from one sample, sequenced in a study of T cells in Graves' hyperthyroidism and ophthalmopathy. The investigators amplified TCR beta CDR3 regions from RNA transcripts. RT-PCR in the first round (using the HTBI primer set) targeted the TCR CDR3. TCRdb itself ran the multiplex PCR reads through MiXCR, one entry per CDR3 protein. The data hold roughly 420,000 distinct CDR3 sequences, with approximately 14% observed a single time. Sequencing input: blood. The receptors were sampled from a woman in her late teens or twenties with Graves' hyperthyroidism.

This clonotype has at least ten counts. The chain recombines TRBV12-3 or TRBV12-4 with TRBJ2-1; D uncertain. Trimming pared 6 bases from V and 5 bases from J, leaving 8 bases between. The CDR3 runs 12 residues. The CDR3 nucleotides are TGTGCCAGCAGGCTTGGGCACAATGAGCAGTTCTTC. Its protein is CASRLGHNEQFF.

At least ten counts were recorded for this clonotype. The gene calls are TRBV5-1 and TRBJ2-1; 12 nucleotides line up with TRBD2. Germline V CDR1 and CDR2: SGHRS, YFSETQ. The CDR3 sequence is 17 residues long. After removal of 2 bases from V and 7 bases from J, the junction contained 10 bases not matched to a gene. CDR3 protein: CASSFFGLAGPWNEQFF. For the CDR3, the DNA is TGCGCCAGCAGCTTCTTCGGACTAGCGGGACCTTGGAATGAGCAGTTCTTC.

Ten or more counts support this clonotype. The chain links TRBV7-3 to TRBJ2-7; D possibly corresponds to TRBD1 (5 bases). The V and J ends lost 4 bases and 2 bases respectively, with 9 bases between them. The CDR3 is 13 amino acids. CDR1 SGHTA and CDR2 FQGTGA come from the germline V gene. CDR3 sequence: CASSSPGTYEQYF. DNA of the CDR3: TGTGCCAGCAGCTCCCCAGGGACCTACGAGCAGTACTTC.

This clonotype was counted at least ten times. This chain joins TRBV10-3 and TRBJ2-7; 9 positions match TRBD2. The J segment lost 2 bases and the V segment lost 3 bases, leaving 5 bases of the junction unmatched. Germline CDR1 and CDR2: ENHRY and SYGVKD. The CDR3 contains 15 residues. The CDR3 DNA is TGTGCCATCAGTGAACGGCTAGCGGGAACCTACGAGCAGTACTTC. Translating it yields CAISERLAGTYEQYF.

This clonotype occurred many times. The chain joins TRBV3-1 to TRBJ1-4; a weak D match, TRBD1 (6 bases). Trimming stripped 0 bases from V and 8 bases from J, with 16 bases between. CDR1 LGHDT and CDR2 YNNKEL come from the germline V gene (reference sequence). CDR3 length: 16 amino acids. CDR3 amino acids: CASSQDSGGGGEKLFF. CDR3 sequence (DNA): TGTGCCAGCAGCCAAGATTCGGGAGGGGGAGGAGAAAAACTGTTTTTT.

The V and J genes are TRBV12-5 and TRBJ2-7; D unresolved. The CDR3 covers 11 residues. Germline CDR1 is LGHNT and CDR2 is FRNRAP. Trimming removed 2 bases from V and 6 bases from J, with 5 bases in between. The CDR3 spells CASGLKGEQYF. CDR3 coding DNA: TGTGCTAGTGGTTTGAAGGGCGAGCAGTACTTC. Filled out from reference TRBV12-5 and TRBJ2-7, the complete variable domain reads DARVTQTPRHKVTEMGQEVTMRCQPILGHNTVFWYRQTMMQGLELLAYFRNRAPLDDSGMPKDRFSAEMPDATLATLKIQPSEPRDSAVYFCASGLKGEQYFGPGTRLTVT.

This clonotype was recorded at least ten times. The genes are TRBV7-6 and TRBJ2-5, with a possible D match to TRBD1 (6 bases). V was cut by 5 bases and J by 3 bases, with 10 bases left in between. This CDR3 region has 13 residues. Germline CDR1 and CDR2: SGHVS and FNYEAQ. The CDR3 loop reads CASSQYREETQYF. CDR3 DNA: TGTGCCAGCAGCCAATACAGGGAAGAGACCCAGTACTTC.

This clonotype occurred a few times. The chain joins TRBV6-2 or TRBV6-3 to TRBJ2-5; D might be TRBD1 (5 bases). The CDR3 extends over 15 amino acids. Trimming removed 4 bases at V and 4 bases at J, with 16 bases between. From germline, CDR1 is MNHEY and CDR2 SVGEGT. The CDR3 DNA sequence: TGTGCCAGCAGTTTCCCTTCAGGGTTGGGAGAGACCCAGTACTTC. This translates into CASSFPSGLGETQYF.

The table lists this clonotype with a count of one. A read error is possible here, since a much larger clone lies one base away. This chain links TRBV4-1 with TRBJ2-1; D uncertain. Germline CDR1 MGHRA, CDR2 YSYEKL. The CDR3 sequence is 14 residues long. DNA of the CDR3: TGCGCCAGCAGCCCACATTACTCCTACAATGGGCAGTTCTTC. Encoded protein: CASSPHYSYNGQFF.

This clonotype was recorded many times. The gene calls are TRBV3-1 and TRBJ1-1; 10 positions agree with TRBD1. CDR1 LGHDT and CDR2 YNNKEL come from the germline V gene (reference sequence). This CDR3 is built from 15 residues. V lost 4 bases, J lost 0 bases, and 2 bases stayed unmatched. CDR3 region: CASSRDRGMNTEAFF. The CDR3 DNA follows: TGTGCCAGCAGCCGGGACAGGGGTATGAACACTGAAGCTTTCTTT.

This clonotype was seen repeatedly, ten times or more. This sequence joins TRBV5-1 and TRBJ2-7; 7 bases align to TRBD2. This CDR3 has 17 residues. The V gene end was trimmed by 4 bases and the J gene end by 0 bases; junction bases not matched to a gene: 13. The germline CDR1 and CDR2 sequences are SGHRS and YFSETQ. In DNA form, the CDR3 reads TGCGCCAGCAGCCCTGGAGCCAGCGGGGCTAGCTCCTACGAGCAGTACTTC. Protein: CASSPGASGASSYEQYF.

This clonotype has at least ten counts. The chain combines TRBV12-3 or TRBV12-4 with TRBJ1-5; D is possibly TRBD1 (5 bases). The CDR3 spans 14 residues. V was cut by 6 bases and J by 6 bases, with 15 bases left in between. The CDR3 DNA follows: TGTGCCAGCAGCCCAACGGGGGGAGGTCAGCCCCAGCATTTT. It yields the protein CASSPTGGGQPQHF.

This clonotype was counted many times. The V gene is TRBV7-9, the J gene TRBJ2-1; 13 positions match TRBD2. In germline, CDR1 is SEHNR, CDR2 FQNEAQ (reference sequence). J gave up 6 bases and V 4 bases, and 18 bases lay outside the gene matches. CDR3 length equals 20 residues. The CDR3 nucleotides read TGTGCCAGCAGCTCGCCCTCCAGGACTAGCGGGAGCCTCTCCGTCAATGAGCAGTTCTTC. It codes for CASSSPSRTSGSLSVNEQFF. The variable domain in full, with the rest retrieved from reference TRBV7-9 and TRBJ2-1, is DTGVSQNPRHKITKRGQNVTFRCDPISEHNRLYWYRQTLGQGPEFLTYFQNEAQLEKSRLLSDRFSAERPKGSFSTLEIQRTEQGDSAMYLCASSSPSRTSGSLSVNEQFFGPGTRLTVL.

The chain is built from TRBV9 and TRBJ2-1, with no clear D. Germline V gene lookup returns CDR1 SGDLS and CDR2 YYNGEE. CDR3 length equals 14 residues. The ends were cut back, 3 bases at V and 4 bases at J, with 11 bases in the middle. The CDR3 DNA reads TGTGCCAGCAGCGCCGACGCGTTATACAATGAGCAGTTCTTC. Amino acid sequence: CASSADALYNEQFF.

There are many counts of this clonotype. The chain joins TRBV5-8 to TRBJ2-1; tentatively, D is TRBD2 (5 bases). V gave up 3 bases and J gave up 0 bases, with 13 bases separating them. Germline CDR1 is SGHTS and CDR2 is YDEGEE. This CDR3 comprises 16 residues. This CDR3 reads CASSSREGSSYNEQFF. CDR3 bases: TGTGCCAGCAGCTCCCGTGAGGGAAGCTCCTACAATGAGCAGTTCTTC.

V is TRBV20-1 and J is TRBJ1-2; D is undetermined. The CDR3 length is 12 residues. Deletions cut 3 bases from V and 7 bases from J, with 12 bases between. Germline lookup yields CDR1 DFQATT and CDR2 SNEGSKA (reference sequence). This CDR3 reads CSARVGGSGYTF. DNA of the CDR3: TGCAGTGCTAGGGTTGGAGGGTCTGGCTACACCTTC.

This sequence joins TRBV9 and TRBJ1-1; D possibly corresponds to TRBD1 (5 bases). Trimming removed 2 bases from V and 2 bases from J, with 13 bases in between. Germline loops: CDR1 SGDLS, CDR2 YYNGEE. There are 15 residues in the CDR3. Here the CDR3 DNA reads TGTGCCAGCAGCGTCGAACAGGTCCTCAACACTGAAGCTTTCTTT. Protein: CASSVEQVLNTEAFF.

V usage is TRBV7-8 and J usage is TRBJ2-7, with TRBD2 identical over 8 bases. V shed 2 bases and J 0 bases; nucleotides not matched to a gene: 3. The CDR3 is 15 residues long. The germline V gene encodes CDR1 SGHVS and CDR2 FQNEAQ. The CDR3, as DNA: TGTGCCAGCAGCTTATTCGGGGGGGTCTCCTACGAGCAGTACTTC. Translated: CASSLFGGVSYEQYF.

The chain has TRBV20-1 and TRBJ2-7; 9 bases are shared with TRBD2. The ends lost 0 bases at V and 0 bases at J; junction bases unmatched: 12. Germline assignment: CDR1 DFQATT and CDR2 SNEGSKA (reference sequence). The CDR3 contains 18 residues. As DNA, the CDR3 is TGCAGTGCTAGAGATCGAGTGGCGTCTAGCGGGACCTCCTACGAGCAGTACTTC. Amino acids: CSARDRVASSGTSYEQYF.

In this sample, this clonotype turned up many times. The chain links TRBV6-1 to TRBJ2-3, with 8 bases lining up with TRBD2. The CDR3 runs to 13 residues. The J segment lost 4 bases and the V segment lost 6 bases, leaving 3 bases of the junction unmatched. Germline CDR1 is MNHNS and CDR2 is SASEGT. The CDR3 DNA reads TGTGCCAGCAGCCTGCGGGAGGCAGATACGCAGTATTTT. This sequence encodes CASSLREADTQYF.

This clonotype showed up many times. The chain carries TRBV2 and TRBJ1-1; 7 positions match TRBD1. Losses at the gene ends were 6 bases for V and 0 bases for J; bases not matched to a gene: 1. Germline values: CDR1 SNHLY, CDR2 FYNNEI. The CDR3 length is 13 residues. The CDR3 nucleotides are TGTGCCAGCAGAGGACAGGTGAACACTGAAGCTTTCTTT. Translated: CASRGQVNTEAFF.

This clonotype was observed at least ten times. The DNA for the CDR3 is TGCGCCAGCAGCTTGGAAGCGCGGCGTCCTAACTATGGCTACACCTTC. It encodes CASSLEARRPNYGYTF. The V and J genes are TRBV5-1 and TRBJ1-2; D unclear. V dropped 0 bases and J dropped 0 bases, with 12 bases sitting between them. There are 16 residues in the CDR3. Germline V lookup: CDR1 SGHRS, CDR2 YFSETQ. Full variable domain (missing parts from reference TRBV5-1 and TRBJ1-2): KAGVTQTPRYLIKTRGQQVTLSCSPISGHRSVSWYQQTPGQGLQFLFEYFSETQRNKGNFPGRFSGRQFSNSRSEMNVSTLELGDSALYLCASSLEARRPNYGYTFGSGTRLTVV.

The sample holds many counts of this clonotype. The CDR3 sequence: CASSRGGLPYEQYF. DNA of the CDR3: TGTGCCAGCAGCCGGGGGGGGCTCCCCTACGAGCAGTACTTC. The J gene is TRBJ2-7, the V gene TRBV11-1, with 8 nucleotides matching TRBD2. Germline values: CDR1 SGHAT, CDR2 FQDESV (reference sequence). The CDR3 has 14 residues. V dropped 5 bases and J dropped 2; count of bases not matched to a gene: 5.

The table lists this clonotype with many counts. The chain recombines TRBV6-1 with TRBJ1-1; possibly TRBD1 for D (5 bases). V was cut by 6 bases and J by 1 base, with 12 bases left in between. The CDR3 sequence is 14 residues long. The V gene's germline CDR1 is MNHNS and CDR2 SASEGT. CDR3: CASSIQGWNTEAFF. CDR3 nucleotides: TGTGCCAGCAGCATTCAGGGTTGGAACACTGAAGCTTTCTTT.

The V gene is TRBV10-1, the J gene TRBJ2-1; TRBD2 matches at 11 bases. CDR1 WNHNN and CDR2 SYGVQD come from the germline V gene (reference sequence). There are 15 residues in the CDR3. J gave up 5 bases and V 5 bases, and 5 bases lay outside the gene matches. The CDR3 DNA is TGCGCCAGCAGTAGTCTAGCGGGAGGCAACAATGAGCAGTTCTTC. This gives the protein CASSSLAGGNNEQFF.

This clonotype has at least ten counts. The CDR3 sequence: CASRGPPFYGYTF. DNA of the CDR3: TGTGCCAGCAGGGGACCTCCTTTCTATGGCTACACCTTC. The V call is TRBV11-3, the J call TRBJ1-2; possible D gene TRBD1, 5 bases. The germline V and J ends were trimmed by 6 bases and 4 bases, with 12 bases remaining between them. The germline CDR1 and CDR2 sequences are SGHNT and YENEEA. This CDR3 spans 13 amino acids.